This entry concerns a single T cell receptor beta chain. What it recognizes is unknown. Only in-frame clones appear in the TCRdb table, and some are missing; sequencing was by immunoSEQ multiplex PCR. The sample has more than 100,000 clones; around 89% are singletons. This sample was included in a study of T cell responses to AZD1222 COVID-19 vaccine. Whole-study context: Analysis merged second doses at about 4 or about 12 weeks.

V lost 2 bases and J 3 bases, leaving 10 bases between the germline ends. The CDR3 contains 14 residues. Germline V gene lookup returns CDR1 SGHAT and CDR2 FQNNGV. Overall study results and limits: Donors skewed white British and female; clonal diversity was possibly underestimated.

The origin of this receptor is an adult in good health. The sample consisted of peripheral blood, taken on day 0 of AZD1222 vaccination. The J gene is TRBJ1-1, the V gene TRBV11-2; D remains ambiguous. Written as DNA, the CDR3 is TGTGCCAGCAGCTTATTCAGCGAGTACACTGAAGCTTTCTTT. Its protein is CASSLFSEYTEAFF.